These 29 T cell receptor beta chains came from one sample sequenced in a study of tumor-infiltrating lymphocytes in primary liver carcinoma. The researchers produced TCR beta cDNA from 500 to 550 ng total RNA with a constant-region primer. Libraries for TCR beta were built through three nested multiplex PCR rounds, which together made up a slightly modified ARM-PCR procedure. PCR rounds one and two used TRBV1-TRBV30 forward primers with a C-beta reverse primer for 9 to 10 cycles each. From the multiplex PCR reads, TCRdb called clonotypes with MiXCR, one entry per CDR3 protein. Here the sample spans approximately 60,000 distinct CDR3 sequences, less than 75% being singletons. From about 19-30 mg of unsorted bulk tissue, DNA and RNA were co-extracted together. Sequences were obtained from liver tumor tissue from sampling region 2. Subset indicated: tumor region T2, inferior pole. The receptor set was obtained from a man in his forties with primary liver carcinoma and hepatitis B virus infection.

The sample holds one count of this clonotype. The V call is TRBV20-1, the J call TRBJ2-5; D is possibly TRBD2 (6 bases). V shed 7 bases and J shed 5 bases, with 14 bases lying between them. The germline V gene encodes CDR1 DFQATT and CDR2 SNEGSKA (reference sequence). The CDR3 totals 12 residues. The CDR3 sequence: CSERLVGETQYF. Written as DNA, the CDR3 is TGCAGTGAAAGACTAGTGGGGGAGACCCAGTACTTC.

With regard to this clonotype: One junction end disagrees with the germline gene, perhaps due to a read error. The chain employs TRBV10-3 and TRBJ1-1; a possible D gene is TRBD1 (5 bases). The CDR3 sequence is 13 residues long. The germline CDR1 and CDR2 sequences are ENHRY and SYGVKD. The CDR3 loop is CAIRQGFITGAFF. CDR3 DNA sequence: TGTGCCATCAGGCAGGGATTTATCACTGGAGCTTTCTTT.

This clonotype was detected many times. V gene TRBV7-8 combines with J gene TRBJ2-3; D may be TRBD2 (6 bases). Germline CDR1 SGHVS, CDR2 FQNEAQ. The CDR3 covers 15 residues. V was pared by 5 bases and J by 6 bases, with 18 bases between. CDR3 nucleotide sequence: TGTGCCAGCAGCCCAGGTGCGGGATCGGGGGATACGCAGTATTTT. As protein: CASSPGAGSGDTQYF.

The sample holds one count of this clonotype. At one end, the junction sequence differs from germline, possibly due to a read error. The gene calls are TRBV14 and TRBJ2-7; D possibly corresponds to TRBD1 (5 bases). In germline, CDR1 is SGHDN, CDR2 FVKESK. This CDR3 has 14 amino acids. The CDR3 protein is CASGQGRSWGEQYF. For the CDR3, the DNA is TGTGCCAGCGGCCAAGGGCGGAGTTGGGGCGAGCAATACTTC.

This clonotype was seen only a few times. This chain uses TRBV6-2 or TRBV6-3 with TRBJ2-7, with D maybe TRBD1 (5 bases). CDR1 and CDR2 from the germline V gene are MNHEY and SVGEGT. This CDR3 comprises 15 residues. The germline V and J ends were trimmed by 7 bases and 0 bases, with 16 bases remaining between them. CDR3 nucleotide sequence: TGTGCCAGCACCCCGACCTCCGACAGCTCCTACGAGCAGTACTTC. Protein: CASTPTSDSSYEQYF.

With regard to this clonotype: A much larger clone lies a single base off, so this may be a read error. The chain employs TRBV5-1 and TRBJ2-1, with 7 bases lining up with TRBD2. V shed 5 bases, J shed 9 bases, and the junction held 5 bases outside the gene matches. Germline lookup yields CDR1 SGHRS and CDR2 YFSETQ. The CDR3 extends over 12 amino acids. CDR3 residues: CASRRGRAEQFF. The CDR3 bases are TGCGCCAGCAGGCGGGGGAGGGCTGAGCAGTTCTTC.

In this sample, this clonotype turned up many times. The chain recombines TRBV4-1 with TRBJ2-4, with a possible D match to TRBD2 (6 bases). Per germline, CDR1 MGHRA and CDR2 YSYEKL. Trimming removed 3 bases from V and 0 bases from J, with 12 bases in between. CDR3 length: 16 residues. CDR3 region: CASSHADGGAKNIQYF. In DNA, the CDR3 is TGCGCCAGCAGCCACGCGGACGGGGGAGCCAAAAACATTCAGTACTTC.

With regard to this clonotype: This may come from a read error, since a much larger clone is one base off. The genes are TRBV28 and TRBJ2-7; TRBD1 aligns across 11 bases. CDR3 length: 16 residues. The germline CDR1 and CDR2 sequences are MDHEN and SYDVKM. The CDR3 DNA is TGTGCCAGCAGTTTATATTTTCGGACAGGGGGCGACGAGCAGTGCTTC. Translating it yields CASSLYFRTGGDEQCF.

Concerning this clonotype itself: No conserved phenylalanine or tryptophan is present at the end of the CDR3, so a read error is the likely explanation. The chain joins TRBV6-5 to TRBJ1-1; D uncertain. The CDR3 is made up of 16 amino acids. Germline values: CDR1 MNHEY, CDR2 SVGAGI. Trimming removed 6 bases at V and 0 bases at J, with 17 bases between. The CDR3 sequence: CASSRRGAAMNTEAFS. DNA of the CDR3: TGTGCCAGCAGCCGACGGGGTGCCGCAATGAACACTGAAGCTTTCTCT.

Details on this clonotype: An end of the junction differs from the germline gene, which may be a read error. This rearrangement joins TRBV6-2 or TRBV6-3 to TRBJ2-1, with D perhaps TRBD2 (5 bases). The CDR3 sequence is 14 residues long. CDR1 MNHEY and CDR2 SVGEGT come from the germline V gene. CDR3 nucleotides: TGTGCCAGCGGTTACCGGGACTCCTACAATGAGCAGTTCTTC. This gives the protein CASGYRDSYNEQFF.

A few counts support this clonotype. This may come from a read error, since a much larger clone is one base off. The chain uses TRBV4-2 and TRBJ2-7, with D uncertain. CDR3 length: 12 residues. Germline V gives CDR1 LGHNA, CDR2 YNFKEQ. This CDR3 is CASSQDRNEQCF. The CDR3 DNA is TGTGCCAGCAGCCAAGATCGGAACGAGCAGTGCTTC.

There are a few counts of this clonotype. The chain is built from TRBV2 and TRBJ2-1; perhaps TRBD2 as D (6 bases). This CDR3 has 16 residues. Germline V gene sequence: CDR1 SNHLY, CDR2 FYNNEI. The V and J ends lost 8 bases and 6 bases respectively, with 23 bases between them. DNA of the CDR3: TGTGCCAGCCTAGCGACCCCACTTGCAAGTGGCAATGAGCAGTTCTTC. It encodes CASLATPLASGNEQFF.

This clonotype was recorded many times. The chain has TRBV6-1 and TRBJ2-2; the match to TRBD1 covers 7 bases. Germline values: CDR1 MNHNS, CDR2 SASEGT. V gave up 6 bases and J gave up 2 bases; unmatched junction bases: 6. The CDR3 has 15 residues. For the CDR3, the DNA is TGTGCCAGCAGAAGGACAGGACCTAACACCGGGGAGCTGTTTTTT. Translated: CASRRTGPNTGELFF.

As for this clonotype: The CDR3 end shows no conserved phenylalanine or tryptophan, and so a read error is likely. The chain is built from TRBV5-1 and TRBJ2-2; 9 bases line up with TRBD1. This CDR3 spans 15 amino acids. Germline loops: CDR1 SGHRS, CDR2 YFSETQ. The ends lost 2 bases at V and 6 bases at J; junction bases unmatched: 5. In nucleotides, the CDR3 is TGCGCCAGCAGCTTCCGGGACAGGGTGGCCGGGGAGCTGTTTTCT. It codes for CASSFRDRVAGELFS.

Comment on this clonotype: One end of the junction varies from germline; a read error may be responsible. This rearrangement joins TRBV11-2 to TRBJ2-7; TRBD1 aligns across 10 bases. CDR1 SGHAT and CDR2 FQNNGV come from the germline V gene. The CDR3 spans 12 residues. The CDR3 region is CASSLSTGTGDF. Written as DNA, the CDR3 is TGTGCCAGCAGCTTATCCACCGGGACAGGGGACTTC. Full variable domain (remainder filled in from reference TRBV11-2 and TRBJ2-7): EAGVAQSPRYKIIEKRQSVAFWCNPISGHATLYWYQQILGQGPKLLIQFQNNGVVDDSQLPKDRFSAERLKGVDSTLKIQPAKLEDSAVYLCASSLSTGTGDFGPGTRLTVT.

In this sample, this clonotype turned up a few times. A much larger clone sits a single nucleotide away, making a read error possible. The CDR3 sequence: CPSATWTIANTGELFF. The CDR3 coding sequence is TGTCCCAGCGCCACTTGGACAATCGCGAACACCGGGGAGCTGTTTTTT. This chain links TRBV7-9 with TRBJ2-2; possible D gene TRBD1, 5 bases. This CDR3 has 16 amino acids. Germline V CDR1 and CDR2: SEHNR, FQNEAQ (reference sequence).

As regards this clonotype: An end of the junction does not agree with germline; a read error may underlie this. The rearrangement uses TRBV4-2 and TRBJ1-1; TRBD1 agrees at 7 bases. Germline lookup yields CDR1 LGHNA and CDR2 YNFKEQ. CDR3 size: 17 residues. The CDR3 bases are TGTGCCAGAAGCCAAGAGTACAGACAGGGTTTTTGGACTAAAGCTTTCTTT. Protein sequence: CARSQEYRQGFWTKAFF.

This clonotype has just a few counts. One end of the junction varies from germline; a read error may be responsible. Here the CDR3 DNA reads TGTAGCGTTGTCTTCGGGAATGACTACACCTTC. Translated: CSVVFGNDYTF. This rearrangement joins TRBV29-1 to TRBJ1-2, with D uncertain. Germline assignment: CDR1 SQVTM and CDR2 ANQGSEA. This CDR3 has 11 residues.

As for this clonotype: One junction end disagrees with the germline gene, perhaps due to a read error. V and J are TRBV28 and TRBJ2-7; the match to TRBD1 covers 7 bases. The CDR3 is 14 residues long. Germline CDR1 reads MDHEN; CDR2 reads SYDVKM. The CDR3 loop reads CASSFTGASYEQCF. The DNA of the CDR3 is TGTGCCAGCAGTTTTACAGGGGCCTCCTACGAGCAGTGCTTC.

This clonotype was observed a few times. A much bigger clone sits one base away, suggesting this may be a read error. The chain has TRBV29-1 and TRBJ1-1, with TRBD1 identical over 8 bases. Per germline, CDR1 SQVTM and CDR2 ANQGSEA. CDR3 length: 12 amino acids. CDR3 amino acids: CRVGTGMTEAFF. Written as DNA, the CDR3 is TGCAGAGTGGGGACAGGCATGACTGAAGCTTTCTTT.

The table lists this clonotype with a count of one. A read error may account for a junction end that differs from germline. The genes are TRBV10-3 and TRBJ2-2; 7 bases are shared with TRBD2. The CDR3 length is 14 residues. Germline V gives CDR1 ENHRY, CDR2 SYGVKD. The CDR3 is CAIRERDYTGELLF. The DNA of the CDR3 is TGTGCCATCAGGGAACGGGACTACACCGGGGAGCTGTTATTT.

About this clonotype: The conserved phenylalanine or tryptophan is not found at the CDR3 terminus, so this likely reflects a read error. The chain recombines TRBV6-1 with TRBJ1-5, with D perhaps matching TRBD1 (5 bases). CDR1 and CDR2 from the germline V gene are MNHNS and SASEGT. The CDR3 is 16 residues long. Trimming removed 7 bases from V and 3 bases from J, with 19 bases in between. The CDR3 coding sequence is TGTGCCAGCATCAGGTTCGGGTTGGGGGACAATCAGCCCCAGCATATT. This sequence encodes CASIRFGLGDNQPQHI.

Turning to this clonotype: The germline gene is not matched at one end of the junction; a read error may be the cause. The DNA for the CDR3 is TGCAGCGTTGCCCCGACATGGCTCCACGAGCAGCACTTC. Amino acid sequence: CSVAPTWLHEQHF. This chain links TRBV29-1 with TRBJ2-7; D not resolved. The CDR3 loop spans 13 amino acids. The germline gives CDR1 SQVTM, CDR2 ANQGSEA.

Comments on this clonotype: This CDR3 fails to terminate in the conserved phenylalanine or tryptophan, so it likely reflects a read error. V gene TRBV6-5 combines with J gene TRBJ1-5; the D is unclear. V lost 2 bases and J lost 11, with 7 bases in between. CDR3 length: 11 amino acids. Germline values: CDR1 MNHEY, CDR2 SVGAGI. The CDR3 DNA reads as TGTGCCAGCAGTTACGGTGGGGCCCAGCATTCT. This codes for CASSYGGAQHS.

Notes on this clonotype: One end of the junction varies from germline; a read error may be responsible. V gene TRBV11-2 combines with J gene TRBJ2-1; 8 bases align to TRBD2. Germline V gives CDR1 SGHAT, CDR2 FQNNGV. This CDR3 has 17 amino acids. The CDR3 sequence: CASSLDRGGRFYYEQFF. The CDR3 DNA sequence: TGTGCCAGCAGCTTAGATAGAGGCGGGAGGTTCTACTATGAGCAGTTCTTC.

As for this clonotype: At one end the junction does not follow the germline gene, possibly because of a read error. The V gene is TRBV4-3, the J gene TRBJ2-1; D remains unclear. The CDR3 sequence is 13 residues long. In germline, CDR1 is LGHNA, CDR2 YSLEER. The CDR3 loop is CDSSQSGYNEQFF. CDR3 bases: TGCGACAGCAGCCAATCAGGTTACAATGAGCAGTTCTTC.

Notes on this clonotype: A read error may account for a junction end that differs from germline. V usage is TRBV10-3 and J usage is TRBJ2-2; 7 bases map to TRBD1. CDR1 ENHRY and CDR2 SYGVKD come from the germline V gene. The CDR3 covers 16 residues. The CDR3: CTIMGTAGGNTGELFF. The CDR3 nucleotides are TGTACCATCATGGGGACAGCAGGTGGGAACACCGGGGAGCTGTTTTTT.

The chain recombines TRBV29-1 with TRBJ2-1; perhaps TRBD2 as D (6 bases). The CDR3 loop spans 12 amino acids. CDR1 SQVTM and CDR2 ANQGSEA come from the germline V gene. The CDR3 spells CGLRQGGNEQFF. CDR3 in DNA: TGCGGCCTCCGTCAGGGAGGTAATGAGCAGTTCTTC.

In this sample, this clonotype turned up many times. Here the CDR3 reads CASSSRPSGRIYEQFF. The DNA of the CDR3 is TGTGCCAGCAGCTCGCGCCCCAGCGGGAGGATCTATGAGCAGTTCTTC. V gene TRBV11-2 combines with J gene TRBJ2-1, with 9 bases aligning to TRBD2. The germline V gene has CDR1 SGHAT and CDR2 FQNNGV. The CDR3 totals 16 residues. Losses at the gene ends were 4 bases for V and 8 bases for J; bases not matched to a gene: 12.